A single sample gave rise to the 3 T cell receptor beta chains below, sequenced in a study of blood T cell repertoires in COVID-19. Assay: immunoSEQ multiplex PCR; the TCRdb copy retains only in-frame clones and omits some. This table holds over 65,000 clones, around four fifths found once. Sample: peripheral blood. These receptors were collected from a man aged 55 to 70 with COVID-19, enrolled during active disease.

This clone was seen a few times. This rearrangement joins TRBV4-2 to TRBJ1-4; no clear D gene. Germline V lookup: CDR1 LGHNA, CDR2 YNFKEQ. Trimming took 1 base from V and 0 from J, leaving 3 bases between them. The CDR3 runs to 14 residues. This CDR3 reads CASSQGATNEKLFF. The CDR3, as DNA: TGTGCCAGCAGCCAAGGCGCAACTAATGAAAAACTGTTTTTT.

The chain couples TRBV3-1 (or the pseudogene TRBV3-2) to TRBJ2-7; the D gene is possibly TRBD1 (5 bases). The CDR3 contains 14 residues. The germline V and J ends were trimmed by 1 base and 3 bases, with 10 bases remaining between them. The germline gives CDR1 LGHDT, CDR2 YNNKEL (reference sequence). The CDR3 bases are TGTGCCAGCAGCCAAGGCTTAGGGGTCTACGAGCAGTACTTC. Translation gives CASSQGLGVYEQYF.

V is TRBV19 and J is TRBJ2-3; 11 bases map to TRBD2. CDR1 is LNHDA and CDR2 is SQIVND in the germline V gene (reference sequence). V gave up 7 bases and J gave up 0 bases; unmatched junction bases: 6. The CDR3 extends over 16 amino acids. The CDR3 protein is CASNLAGGASTDTQYF. The CDR3 DNA sequence: TGTGCCAGTAACCTAGCGGGGGGAGCTAGCACAGATACGCAGTATTTT.